Listed here are 30 T cell receptor beta chains from one sample, sequenced in a study of vaccination effects on CD4 cells after COVID-19. Profiling relied on immunoSEQ multiplex PCR, and the TCRdb table lists in-frame clones only, not all of them. The data contain more than 20,000 clones, roughly 72% of them singletons. Antigen specificity for these receptors is unknown. Peptide-pool stimulation followed by sequencing identified expanded antigen-specific CD4+ clonotypes in the ViraFEST assay. Culture lasted roughly eleven days before CD4+ T cell isolation. Participants got two doses of BNT162b2 or mRNA-1273 vaccine. The starting material was CD4+ T cells from PBMCs cultured with HCoV-NL63 spike peptides, obtained after COVID-19 vaccination. These receptor sequences come from a human donor who received a COVID-19 vaccine.

The J gene is TRBJ1-1, the V gene TRBV10-1; TRBD1 matches 7 bases. The ends lost 4 bases at V and 1 base at J; junction bases unmatched: 3. Germline V gene data show CDR1 as WNHNN and CDR2 as SYGVQD (reference sequence). CDR3 length: 14 amino acids. In DNA form, the CDR3 reads TGCGCCAGCAGTGGAGGGACAGCGAACACTGAAGCTTTCTTT. This codes for CASSGGTANTEAFF.

The V gene is TRBV20-1, the J gene TRBJ2-1, with 7 bases lining up with TRBD2. V shed 3 bases, J shed 5 bases, and the junction held 10 bases outside the gene matches. CDR1 and CDR2 (germline): DFQATT, SNEGSKA (reference sequence). The CDR3 runs 15 residues. The CDR3 reads CSASIGGGNDNEQFF. The CDR3 bases are TGCAGTGCTAGTATTGGGGGAGGGAACGACAATGAGCAGTTCTTC.

This rearrangement joins TRBV7-2 to TRBJ1-4, with TRBD1 identical over 7 bases. Germline CDR1 and CDR2: SGHTA and FQGNSA. Unmatched junction bases numbered 4, after V lost 6 bases and J lost 3 bases. This CDR3 has 14 residues. CDR3 residues: CASSSDRANEKLFF. The CDR3 DNA sequence: TGTGCCAGCAGTTCCGACAGGGCTAATGAAAAACTGTTTTTT.

This clone was observed a few times. V is TRBV7-9 and J is TRBJ1-4; D is possibly TRBD1 (5 bases). This CDR3 is built from 13 residues. V was pared by 4 bases and J by 8 bases, with 11 bases between. CDR1 SEHNR and CDR2 FQNEAQ come from the germline V gene (reference sequence). CDR3 sequence (DNA): TGTGCCAGCAGCTGGGGCGGGGGGGAAAAACTGTTTTTT. Amino acids: CASSWGGGEKLFF.

This sequence joins TRBV12-3 or TRBV12-4 and TRBJ2-7; D is unclear. The CDR3 loop spans 13 amino acids. V lost 2 bases to trimming and J lost 7 bases, with 12 bases between them. The CDR3 spells CASSLMGSREQYF. The CDR3 region has the DNA TGTGCCAGCAGTTTAATGGGGTCTCGGGAGCAGTACTTC.

The gene calls are TRBV5-1 and TRBJ2-3, with 8 bases fitting TRBD2. The length of the CDR3 is 13 residues. V gave up 2 bases and J gave up 6 bases; unmatched junction bases: 2. Germline V gives CDR1 SGHRS, CDR2 YFSETQ. The CDR3 loop reads CASSFGGVDTQYF. The CDR3 region has the DNA TGCGCCAGCAGCTTCGGGGGGGTGGATACGCAGTATTTT.

Only a few counts were recorded for this clone. The J gene is TRBJ1-1, the V gene TRBV3-1 (or the pseudogene TRBV3-2); the D is unclear. With 1 base removed from V and 4 bases from J, the gap between germline ends came to 16 bases. The germline gives CDR1 LGHDT, CDR2 YNNKEL (reference sequence). The length of the CDR3 is 16 residues. The CDR3 DNA reads TGTGCCAGCAGCCAAGGGGGTGGAGCCCTGAGCACTGAAGCTTTCTTT. Translating gives CASSQGGGALSTEAFF.

The chain carries TRBV7-2 and TRBJ2-1; TRBD1 might be the D (6 bases). CDR1 is SGHTA and CDR2 is FQGNSA in the germline V gene. The CDR3 contains 15 residues. V lost 4 bases and J 3 bases, leaving 13 bases between the germline ends. The CDR3 bases are TGTGCCAGCAGCTCGACCGGGACAAACTACAATGAGCAGTTCTTC. Residues: CASSSTGTNYNEQFF.

This sequence joins TRBV30 and TRBJ1-3; D unresolved. V lost 2 bases and J 4 bases, leaving 6 bases between the germline ends. From germline, CDR1 is GTSNPN and CDR2 SVGIG (reference sequence). CDR3 length equals 12 residues. CDR3 sequence: CAWSLSGNTIYF. CDR3 in DNA: TGTGCCTGGAGTCTATCGGGAAACACCATATATTTT.

The chain combines TRBV5-4 with TRBJ2-3; 12 bases are shared with TRBD2. Trimming at V came to 4 bases and at J to 8 bases, leaving 2 bases not matched to a gene. This CDR3 spans 13 amino acids. In germline, CDR1 is SGHNT, CDR2 YYREEE (reference sequence). The DNA of the CDR3 is TGTGCCAGCAGCCCGGGACTAGCGGGTACGCAGTATTTT. Its translation is CASSPGLAGTQYF.

This clone showed up just a few times. This chain uses TRBV6-2 or TRBV6-3 with TRBJ1-5, with D maybe TRBD1 (6 bases). The length of the CDR3 is 15 residues. Germline V lookup: CDR1 MNHEY, CDR2 SVGEGT. Trimming took 6 bases from V and 3 from J, leaving 15 bases between them. CDR3 sequence reads: CASSETGEINQPQHF. The DNA for the CDR3 is TGTGCCAGCAGCGAGACAGGCGAGATCAATCAGCCCCAGCATTTT.

This chain links TRBV7-2 with TRBJ2-7; 10 positions agree with TRBD2. This CDR3 spans 14 amino acids. The V segment lost 5 bases and the J segment 0 bases; nucleotides outside the gene matches: 1. Germline V CDR1 and CDR2: SGHTA, FQGNSA. Here the CDR3 DNA reads TGTGCCAGCAGCCCTAGCGGGAGCTCCTACGAGCAGTACTTC. Protein sequence: CASSPSGSSYEQYF.

The chain recombines TRBV10-2 with TRBJ2-7; maybe TRBD2 (6 bases). The CDR3 contains 15 residues. The V gene's germline CDR1 is WSHSY and CDR2 SAAADI. V lost 0 bases and J lost 2, with 11 bases in between. In nucleotides, the CDR3 is TGCGCCAGCAGTGAGTCTTGGGGACTCACCTACGAGCAGTACTTC. Its protein is CASSESWGLTYEQYF.

CDR3 protein: CASSYSGGEQYF. Written as DNA, the CDR3 is TGTGCCAGCAGTTACTCAGGAGGCGAGCAGTACTTC. V and J are TRBV6-6 and TRBJ2-7; D might be TRBD2 (5 bases). The CDR3 totals 12 residues. Germline V gene lookup returns CDR1 MNHNY and CDR2 SVGAGI (reference sequence). Trimming shortened V by 0 bases and J by 6 bases, and 6 bases separated the two germline ends.

The chain recombines TRBV5-1 with TRBJ2-2, with 10 bases matching TRBD2. CDR3 length equals 17 residues. Germline V gene data show CDR1 as SGHRS and CDR2 as YFSETQ. V was clipped by 2 bases and J by 0 bases; unmatched bases: 4. In DNA, the CDR3 is TGCGCCAGCAGCTTTTCTAGCGGGGGACCGAACACCGGGGAGCTGTTTTTT. Translating gives CASSFSSGGPNTGELFF.

The chain employs TRBV9 and TRBJ2-1, with D perhaps matching TRBD2 (6 bases). The CDR3 has 14 amino acids. The germline V gene has CDR1 SGDLS and CDR2 YYNGEE. V lost 7 bases to trimming and J lost 1 base, with 12 bases between them. The CDR3 DNA reads as TGTGCCAGCGATAGGGGACTGTCCTACAATGAGCAGTTCTTC. This translates into CASDRGLSYNEQFF.

This chain joins TRBV30 and TRBJ1-6, with 10 bases matching TRBD1. Germline lookup yields CDR1 GTSNPN and CDR2 SVGIG (reference sequence). The CDR3 covers 16 residues. Germline trimming cut 4 bases from V and 8 bases from J; bases unmatched to any gene: 11. CDR3 DNA sequence: TGTGCCTGGAACGACAGGGGGCCGACCCCTTATTCACCCCTCCACTTT. This gives the protein CAWNDRGPTPYSPLHF.

The sample holds a few counts of this clone. The chain joins TRBV5-4 to TRBJ2-2; 8 nucleotides align to TRBD2. This CDR3 has 15 residues. The trim removed 4 bases at V and 11 bases at J, leaving 13 bases unmatched. In germline, CDR1 is SGHNT, CDR2 YYREEE (reference sequence). The CDR3 protein is CASSPKVGSGAELFF. The CDR3 DNA reads as TGTGCCAGCAGCCCCAAGGTTGGTAGCGGGGCAGAGCTGTTTTTT.

The rearrangement joins TRBV19 to TRBJ2-5; 7 bases agree with TRBD1. With 2 bases clipped from V and 4 bases from J, the junction kept 7 bases outside the gene matches. Looked up from germline, CDR1 is LNHDA and CDR2 is SQIVND (reference sequence). CDR3 length: 15 residues. CDR3 in amino acids: CASSISGDSRETQYF. The CDR3 bases are TGTGCCAGTAGTATAAGTGGGGACAGTCGAGAGACCCAGTACTTC.

This chain links TRBV4-1 with TRBJ1-2; no reliable D call. The CDR3 consists of 14 residues. CDR1 and CDR2 from the germline V gene are MGHRA and YSYEKL. Trimming took 1 base from V and 2 from J, leaving 8 bases between them. In DNA, the CDR3 is TGCGCCAGCAGCCAAGTAACGGACAACTATGGCTACACCTTC. Translation gives CASSQVTDNYGYTF.

With respect to this clone: At one of its ends the junction is not consistent with the germline gene, which may arise from a read error. The chain carries TRBV10-2 and TRBJ1-5, with TRBD1 identical over 9 bases. The CDR3 sequence is 12 residues long. The V gene's germline CDR1 is WSHSY and CDR2 SAAADI. The CDR3 is CASSESNDRGNF. CDR3 DNA: TGCGCCAGCAGTGAGTCGAATGACAGGGGGAATTTT.

The CDR3 here is CASSLEGPGGVRQPQHF. Written as DNA, the CDR3 is TGTGCCAGCAGCTTAGAAGGCCCGGGGGGCGTCCGCCAGCCCCAGCATTTT. V and J are TRBV13 and TRBJ1-5; maybe TRBD1 (6 bases). Germline V gene data show CDR1 as PRHDT and CDR2 as FYEKMQ (reference sequence). Trimming took 1 base from V and 7 from J, leaving 20 bases between them. This CDR3 comprises 17 residues.

This chain uses TRBV28 with TRBJ2-1; 8 bases are shared with TRBD1. J gave up 4 bases and V 3 bases, and 5 bases lay outside the gene matches. Looked up from germline, CDR1 is MDHEN and CDR2 is SYDVKM. The CDR3 sequence is 15 residues long. The DNA for the CDR3 is TGTGCCAGCAGTTTGCAGGGGGCGAATTACAATGAGCAGTTCTTC. Its translation is CASSLQGANYNEQFF. Full variable domain (missing parts from reference TRBV28 and TRBJ2-1): DVKVTQSSRYLVKRTGEKVFLECVQDMDHENMFWYRQDPGLGLRLIYFSYDVKMKEKGDIPEGYSVSREKKERFSLILESASTNQTSMYLCASSLQGANYNEQFFGPGTRLTVL.

This sequence joins TRBV7-8 and TRBJ2-1; TRBD2 matches at 8 bases. Unmatched junction bases numbered 11, after V lost 6 bases and J lost 4 bases. CDR1 and CDR2 (germline): SGHVS, FQNEAQ. The CDR3 sequence is 16 residues long. Written as DNA, the CDR3 is TGTGCCAGCAGTCTCCCGGGGGGCGGGGGGTACAATGAGCAGTTCTTC. This codes for CASSLPGGGGYNEQFF.

This clone turned up a few times. This sample also contains other DNA sequences that code for the same CDR3. The V gene is TRBV2, the J gene TRBJ1-5, with 7 bases matching TRBD1. Germline loops: CDR1 SNHLY, CDR2 FYNNEI. Trimming cost V 4 bases and J 4 bases; bases outside gene matches: 4. The CDR3 totals 14 residues. DNA for the CDR3: TGTGCCAGCAGTGGGACAGGCGGAAATCAGCCCCAGCATTTT. Encoded protein: CASSGTGGNQPQHF.

For the CDR3, the DNA is TGCGCCAGCAGCTTGGAGTCAGGGGGCGGCTACGAGCAGTACTTC. This sequence encodes CASSLESGGGYEQYF. This chain links TRBV5-1 with TRBJ2-7; 8 nucleotides align to TRBD1. CDR3 size: 15 residues. With 0 bases clipped from V and 3 bases from J, the junction kept 5 bases outside the gene matches. Germline V gives CDR1 SGHRS, CDR2 YFSETQ.

V gene TRBV21-1 combines with J gene TRBJ1-1. TRBV21-1 is described as a pseudogene. This CDR3 region has 15 residues. The CDR3 sequence is CASSKVGIMNTEAFF. CDR3 DNA: TGTGCCAGCAGCAAAGTAGGGATAATGAACACTGAAGCTTTCTTT.

This clone showed up just a few times. The chain employs TRBV19 and TRBJ1-2; D perhaps matches TRBD1 (5 bases). Trimming removed 7 bases at V and 4 bases at J, with 13 bases between. The germline V gene has CDR1 LNHDA and CDR2 SQIVND (reference sequence). The CDR3 is 13 amino acids. The CDR3 DNA is TGTGCCAGTACCTCCCGGGGACCCTATGGCTACACCTTC. Translated, it gives CASTSRGPYGYTF.

The rearrangement uses TRBV29-1 and TRBJ1-2, with TRBD1 as a possible D gene (5 bases). CDR3 length: 12 amino acids. The germline gives CDR1 SQVTM, CDR2 ANQGSEA. V was cut by 6 bases and J by 3 bases, with 11 bases left in between. The CDR3 bases are TGCAGCGTGGGGCGGGAGGACTATGGCTACACCTTC. Translated: CSVGREDYGYTF.

V and J are TRBV2 and TRBJ2-5; TRBD1 agrees at 9 bases. CDR1 is SNHLY, CDR2 FYNNEI, per germline. Trimming took 0 bases from V and 5 from J; bases not matched to a gene: 10. CDR3 length: 17 amino acids. CDR3 amino acids: CASSEAPPGQGGETQYF. CDR3 nucleotides: TGTGCCAGCAGTGAAGCTCCCCCGGGACAGGGTGGTGAGACCCAGTACTTC.